This T cell receptor beta chain originates from a study of immune heterogeneity within non-small cell lung tumors. The germline V and J ends were trimmed by 0 bases and 5 bases, with 8 bases remaining between them. CDR3 length: 14 amino acids. Looked up from germline, CDR1 is SGHNT and CDR2 is YYREEE (reference sequence). This clonotype was seen repeatedly, ten times or more. A first 10-cycle multiplex round used 32 V-gene and 13 J-gene primers on TCR beta CDR3. In TCRdb, the multiplex PCR reads were re-called with MiXCR into one record per CDR3 protein. The data show 4,300 or so distinct CDR3 sequences, about 25% seen once. Bulk tumor gDNA, 450 to 650 ng per sample, served as the TCR template. Spaced far apart, several biopsies were taken from each primary tumor during surgery. Untreated, newly diagnosed non-small cell lung cancer patients underwent curative surgery.

This receptor was taken from a man aged 50-59 years with non-small cell lung cancer. The rearrangement links TRBV5-4 to TRBJ2-2, with D maybe TRBD2 (6 bases). Sequencing input: lung tumor tissue. The CDR3 reads CASSLVGTTGELFF. Written as DNA, the CDR3 is TGTGCCAGCAGCTTGGTGGGGACTACCGGGGAGCTGTTTTTT.